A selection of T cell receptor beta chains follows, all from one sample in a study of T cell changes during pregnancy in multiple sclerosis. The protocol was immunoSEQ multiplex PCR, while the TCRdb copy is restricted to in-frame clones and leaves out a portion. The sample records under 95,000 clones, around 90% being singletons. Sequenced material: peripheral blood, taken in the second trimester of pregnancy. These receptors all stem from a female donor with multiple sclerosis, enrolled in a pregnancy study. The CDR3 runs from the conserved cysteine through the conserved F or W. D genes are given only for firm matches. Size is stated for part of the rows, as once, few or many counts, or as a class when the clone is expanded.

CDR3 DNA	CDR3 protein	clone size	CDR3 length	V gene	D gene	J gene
TGTGCCAGCAGCGTAGAGGGGGGGACTACCGCCTACGAGCAGTACTTC	CASSVEGGTTAYEQYF	.	16	TRBV9	.	TRBJ2-7
TGTGCCAGCAGTGGCCAGGTGGTCGGCGAGCAGTACTTC	CASSGQVVGEQYF	.	13	TRBV25-1	.	TRBJ2-7
TGCGCCAGCAGCGCCCGGACTAGCGGGGCCATAGCATCCTACGAGCAGTACTTC	CASSARTSGAIASYEQYF	.	18	TRBV5-1	TRBD2	TRBJ2-7
TGTGCCAGCTCCCTGGACAGGGTGGATTCACCCCTCCACTTT	CASSLDRVDSPLHF	.	14	TRBV18	TRBD1	TRBJ1-6
TGTGCCACCACCGACAGGGATCGGGGTAATGAAAAACTGTTTTTT	CATTDRDRGNEKLFF	.	15	TRBV15	TRBD1	TRBJ1-4
TGTGCCAGCAGCCAATTATCGGGCTACACCTTC	CASSQLSGYTF	.	11	TRBV14	.	TRBJ1-2
TGTGCCACCAGCGCGACTAGCGGGGTCCACGAGCAGTACTTC	CATSATSGVHEQYF	.	14	TRBV15	TRBD2	TRBJ2-7
TGTGCCAGCAGCTCCGGACAGGGGGAGGTCACTGAAGCTTTCTTT	CASSSGQGEVTEAFF	.	15	TRBV11-3	TRBD1	TRBJ1-1
TGTGCCAGCAGCCTTAGCGGCTGGGGCACAGATACGCAGTATTTT	CASSLSGWGTDTQYF	once	15	TRBV7-3	.	TRBJ2-3
TGTGCCAGCAGCAGAGACAGGGGCAATCAGCCCCAGCATTTT	CASSRDRGNQPQHF	.	14	TRBV6-5	TRBD1	TRBJ1-5
TGCGCCAGCAGTCTCCAACCCCGGGACAGAAACTATGGCTACACCTTC	CASSLQPRDRNYGYTF	once	16	TRBV23-1	TRBD1	TRBJ1-2
TGTGCCAGCAGCCCCCGGACTGGAAAAGCGGGGTACGAGCAGTACTTC	CASSPRTGKAGYEQYF	once	16	TRBV7-8	TRBD2	TRBJ2-7
TGTGCCAGTAGCGCCGAAGCCGGGACTAGCGGGAGAGGGGAGCTGTTTTTT	CASSAEAGTSGRGELFF	.	17	TRBV19	TRBD2	TRBJ2-2
TGTGCCAGCAGTCCCGGACAGGGGTTCGTTCGGACTGAAGCTTTCTTT	CASSPGQGFVRTEAFF	many	16	TRBV27	TRBD1	TRBJ1-1
TGCGCCAGCAGCCAAGGAGAGGAGCAGCAAAACTACGAGCAGTACTTC	CASSQGEEQQNYEQYF	.	16	TRBV4-3	.	TRBJ2-7
TGTGCCAGCAGCTGCTACAGGGGACTCAATCAGCCCCAGCATTTT	CASSCYRGLNQPQHF	.	15	TRBV7-2	TRBD1	TRBJ1-5
TGTGCCAGCAGCTTATTTGGCGGCACTGAAGCTTTCTTT	CASSLFGGTEAFF	.	13	TRBV7-6	.	TRBJ1-1
TGTGCCTCCTTACTAGCGACCCCTCACAATGAGCAGTTCTTC	CASLLATPHNEQFF	.	14	TRBV30	TRBD2	TRBJ2-1
TGTGCCAGCAGTCGGGGGTGGGGGGAGACCCAGTACTTC	CASSRGWGETQYF	.	13	TRBV25-1	.	TRBJ2-5
TGTGCCAGCAGACTAACAGGGACGTACGAGCAGTACTTC	CASRLTGTYEQYF	.	13	TRBV6-6	.	TRBJ2-7
TGTGCCAGCAGCATATACAGGGGGGCGGACACTGAAGCTTTCTTT	CASSIYRGADTEAFF	.	15	TRBV7-8	TRBD1	TRBJ1-1
TGCAGCGTTAATTCAGGGCATGGCTACACCTTC	CSVNSGHGYTF	.	11	TRBV29-1	.	TRBJ1-2
TGCGCCAGCAGCCAAGTACAGGGACTAGCGGGAGAACGGCGGAATGAGCAGTTCTTC	CASSQVQGLAGERRNEQFF	.	19	TRBV4-1	TRBD2	TRBJ2-1
TGTGCCAGCAGTAAAGGGGACAAGTCCTACGAGCAGTACTTC	CASSKGDKSYEQYF	.	14	TRBV6-5	.	TRBJ2-7
TGCGCCAGCAGCCCATGGGCTAGCGGGAGTCACGAGACCCAGTACTTC	CASSPWASGSHETQYF	.	16	TRBV5-1	TRBD2	TRBJ2-5
TGTGCCAGCAGCCCGCCGGGATTAAATCAGCCCCAGCATTTT	CASSPPGLNQPQHF	.	14	TRBV7-9	.	TRBJ1-5
TGTGCCAGCAGCTTATCCCCCGGACAGGGAGGCGAGCAGTACTTC	CASSLSPGQGGEQYF	.	15	TRBV5-4	TRBD1	TRBJ2-7
TGTGCCAGTAGTGGCGAACAGGGTTTTAATGAAAAACTGTTTTTT	CASSGEQGFNEKLFF	once	15	TRBV19	.	TRBJ1-4
TGTGCCAGCACCGTTCCTTCTGGGGCCAACGTCCTGACTTTC	CASTVPSGANVLTF	.	14	TRBV28	.	TRBJ2-6
TGTGCCAGCAGCTTAGCTTGGGACTACACGGGGGGCAATGAGCAGTTCTTC	CASSLAWDYTGGNEQFF	.	17	TRBV7-2	TRBD2	TRBJ2-1
TGTGCCAGCAGTGAAATTCGGCGCGCGGTTAGCAATCAGCCCCAGCATTTT	CASSEIRRAVSNQPQHF	.	17	TRBV2	.	TRBJ1-5
TGCGCCAGCAGCAAGCGGACGGGTGGGAACACTTACAATGAGCAGTTCTTC	CASSKRTGGNTYNEQFF	.	17	TRBV5-1	.	TRBJ2-1
TGTGCCAGCAGCGTAGCTGTATCCGGGGGAGACGAAAAACTGTTTTTT	CASSVAVSGGDEKLFF	.	16	TRBV9	.	TRBJ1-4
TGTGCCAGCAGGTCACCTCGGGAGACCCAGTACTTC	CASRSPRETQYF	.	12	TRBV7-2	.	TRBJ2-5
TGTGCCAGCAGTCTCCTCACTAGCGGGGTTGGCGAGCAGTACTTC	CASSLLTSGVGEQYF	.	15	TRBV27	TRBD2	TRBJ2-7
TGTGCCAGCAGCTTCACGGGACAGGGGACAGGCTACACCTTC	CASSFTGQGTGYTF	.	14	TRBV7-8	TRBD1	TRBJ1-2
TGTGCCACCAGCGATAGACAGGGGGCGGAGGGAAACACCATATATTTT	CATSDRQGAEGNTIYF	.	16	TRBV15	TRBD1	TRBJ1-3
TGTGCCAGTAGCGTTGCAGGGTTTGGTGATGAGAACACTGAAGCTTTCTTT	CASSVAGFGDENTEAFF	.	17	TRBV19	.	TRBJ1-1
TGTGCCAGTAGTGGGACAGGGGGCTGGACCGGGGAGCTGTTTTTT	CASSGTGGWTGELFF	few	15	TRBV19	TRBD1	TRBJ2-2
TGTGCCAGCAGTTACTCGGGCCTAAATGGCTACACCTTC	CASSYSGLNGYTF	.	13	TRBV6-6	.	TRBJ1-2
TGTGCCAGCAGTTACCCCACAGAAATCTATGGCTACACCTTC	CASSYPTEIYGYTF	.	14	TRBV6-6	.	TRBJ1-2
TGTGCCAGCAGCTTATCCCCCACAGGTGTTAATTCACCCCTCCACTTT	CASSLSPTGVNSPLHF	.	16	TRBV7-9	.	TRBJ1-6
TGTGCCAGCTCACCAACGGGAAATCAGCCCCAGCATTTT	CASSPTGNQPQHF	.	13	TRBV18	.	TRBJ1-5
TGTGCCTGGAGAAAAGTCAGGGATTCCTTCTATGGCTACACCTTC	CAWRKVRDSFYGYTF	once	15	TRBV30	.	TRBJ1-2
TGTGCCAGCTCACCCCCCGGGGCGGGAGACTACGAGCAGTACTTC	CASSPPGAGDYEQYF	.	15	TRBV18	TRBD2	TRBJ2-7
TGTGCCACCGGGACTAGAAGGCGGGAGACCCAGTACTTC	CATGTRRRETQYF	.	13	TRBV15	TRBD2	TRBJ2-5
TGTGCCTGGACCGGGGGTTCCTACGAGCAGTACTTC	CAWTGGSYEQYF	.	12	TRBV30	.	TRBJ2-7
TGCGCCAGCAGCCAAATGGGGGGCGTCCAGACTAGCGGGACCGGGGAGCTGTTTTTT	CASSQMGGVQTSGTGELFF	.	19	TRBV5-1	TRBD2	TRBJ2-2
TGTGCCAGCAGCTGGGACACTAACTATGGCTACACCTTC	CASSWDTNYGYTF	.	13	TRBV7-2	.	TRBJ1-2
TGTGCCAGCAGTTACCCCAGGACAGGGATCTATGGCTACACCTTC	CASSYPRTGIYGYTF	.	15	TRBV6-6	TRBD1	TRBJ1-2
TGTGCCAGCAGCTTAGATTTGTCCTATAGCACAGATACGCAGTATTTT	CASSLDLSYSTDTQYF	once	16	TRBV7-2	.	TRBJ2-3
TGTGCCAGCAGTACGGACAGGGGGGGCACTGAAGCTTTCTTT	CASSTDRGGTEAFF	.	14	TRBV6-1	TRBD1	TRBJ1-1
TGTGCCAGCAGTGACCCTCGACAGGGTAATAGGAACACTGAAGCTTTCTTT	CASSDPRQGNRNTEAFF	.	17	TRBV28	TRBD1	TRBJ1-1
TGTGCCAGCTCACCACGGGACAGGTCCTTGCAGGCCGAGCAGTACTTC	CASSPRDRSLQAEQYF	.	16	TRBV18	TRBD1	TRBJ2-7
TGTGCCAGCAGTGGGACAGGGATTACCTACGAGCAGTACTTC	CASSGTGITYEQYF	once	14	TRBV6-1	TRBD1	TRBJ2-7
TGTGCCAGCATTGTCGGGACAGGGTTAGGCAACAATCAGCCCCAGCATTTT	CASIVGTGLGNNQPQHF	once	17	TRBV28	TRBD1	TRBJ1-5
TGTGCCAGCAGTACGGGACAGGGTGGAGAGACCCAGTACTTC	CASSTGQGGETQYF	.	14	TRBV2	TRBD1	TRBJ2-5